Below, one TCR beta chain is given with its context. This specimen belongs to a study of control samples from healthy donors and cancer patients. CDR3 length equals 16 residues. Germline V gives CDR1 LNHNV, CDR2 YYDKDF (reference sequence). V lost 1 base to trimming and J lost 0 bases, with 7 bases between them. The protocol was immunoSEQ multiplex PCR, while the TCRdb copy is restricted to in-frame clones and leaves out a portion. The repertoire includes 100,000 or so clones, roughly 91% of them detected once, and 7.8% sits in the top ten. The specimen sequenced was blood. This chain joins TRBV15 and TRBJ1-6; a weak D match, TRBD1 (5 bases). The source is a man under 40 in good health. This CDR3 reads CATSRVGHSYNSPLHF. The DNA for the CDR3 is TGTGCCACCAGCAGAGTCGGACACTCCTATAATTCACCCCTCCACTTT. Full variable domain (missing parts from reference TRBV15 and TRBJ1-6): DAMVIQNPRYQVTQFGKPVTLSCSQTLNHNVMYWYQQKSSQAPKLLFHYYDKDFNNEADTPDNFQSRRPNTSFCFLDIRSPGLGDTAMYLCATSRVGHSYNSPLHFGNGTRLTVT.